This TCR beta chain was recorded in a study of T cell changes during pregnancy in multiple sclerosis (dated by TCRdb to between 2018 and 2021). For the wider study: Changes in the T cell repertoire over the course of pregnancy were examined in this study in women with multiple sclerosis.

As regards this clone: Its antigen has not been determined. Nothing much larger sits one base from this clone, and base qualities are not available.

The CDR3, cysteine through phenylalanine, is 12 amino acids long. Only CDR3 DNA remains: 36 bases, in frame from the first base. Based on the germline V gene, the CDR1 and CDR2 sequences are MNHEY and SVGAGI. V sheds 6 bases and J sheds 7 bases, leaving 12 bases between their ends. Receptor libraries were prepared by the immunoSEQ multiplex PCR assay. The table comes from immuneACCESS by way of TCRdb, which keeps in-frame sequences with V and J called. Part of the clones is missing from these tables; in studies checked, under half for an unresolved V gene and the rest for unknown reasons. The sample records roughly 80,000 clones, about 92% of which are singletons. The top ten constitute about 1.5% of the sample.

The starting material was peripheral blood, obtained before pregnancy. This TCR was sampled from a female donor with multiple sclerosis, enrolled in a pregnancy study. The sequence joins TRBV6-5 to TRBJ2-5; TRBD2 is perhaps the D gene, given 5 matching bases. The encoded CDR3 is CASRSGYGTQYF. The DNA is as follows: TGTGCCAGCAGATCGGGGTACGGGACCCAGTACTTC.